This T cell receptor (beta chain) was captured by sequencing in a study of blood T cells in healthy people across ages. Study context: Capture by template switching was about one barcoded beta molecule per two T cells.

Isolation of PBMCs gave at least 7 million cells per sample. Germline V gene lookup returns CDR1 SQVTM and CDR2 ANQGSEA. The CDR3 length is 13 residues. The ends were cut back, 3 bases at V and 5 bases at J, with 13 bases in the middle. The second PCR ran about 6 to 12 cycles with a sample-barcoded 5' primer and J-beta primers. Using its own MiXCR run on the 5' RACE reads, TCRdb lists one record per CDR3 protein. Among 950,000 to 1,200,000 distinct CDR3 sequences, less than 45% were seen once, and the ten largest hold around 13%. The sequenced material came from blood. The rearrangement uses TRBV29-1 and TRBJ1-1; D unresolved. This TCR derives from a man younger than 35 in good health. The CDR3 coding sequence is TGCAGCGTTGAGCCGCGATGGAGGACTGAAGCTTTCTTT. Protein: CSVEPRWRTEAFF.